A selection of T cell receptor beta chains follows, all from one sample in a study of blood T cells in healthy people across ages. TCRdb ran MiXCR on the 5' RACE reads and lists one entry per CDR3 protein. This table has approximately 800,000 distinct CDR3 sequences, approximately 67% appearing once. Sequences were obtained from blood. Receptors were obtained from a man aged 25 to 40 in good health. Each CDR3 is given without its conserved first and last residue.

j_gene: TRBJ1-2; v_gene: TRBV6-2/TRBV6-3; CDR3aa: ASSPHGSYGYT
j_gene: .; v_gene: TRBV20-1; CDR3aa: SAHRDAGDEQY
j_gene: TRBJ2-7; v_gene: TRBV5-1; CDR3aa: ASSLVGGSYEQY
j_gene: TRBJ1-5; v_gene: TRBV27; CDR3aa: ASSSSTGGMVQPQH
j_gene: TRBJ2-7; v_gene: TRBV15; CDR3aa: ATNYGGANEQY
j_gene: TRBJ2-7; v_gene: TRBV20-1; CDR3aa: SAGAINSYEQY
j_gene: TRBJ2-3; v_gene: TRBV9; CDR3aa: ASSVLGVGLLDTQY
j_gene: TRBJ2-1; v_gene: TRBV20-1; CDR3aa: SALGRRAGTYNEQF
j_gene: TRBJ2-7; v_gene: TRBV12-3/TRBV12-4; CDR3aa: ASGVRSYEQY
j_gene: TRBJ1-2; v_gene: TRBV14; CDR3aa: ASSQERGSRYGYT
j_gene: TRBJ2-5; v_gene: TRBV7-2; CDR3aa: ASSSIGETQY
j_gene: TRBJ2-1; v_gene: TRBV27; CDR3aa: ASSLSPTGSVEQF
j_gene: TRBJ1-2; v_gene: TRBV29-1; CDR3aa: SVEGRGGDYGYT
j_gene: TRBJ1-6; v_gene: TRBV20-1; CDR3aa: SALRGHAYNSPLH
j_gene: .; v_gene: TRBV24-1; CDR3aa: ATSDPRLAGGQETQY
j_gene: TRBJ1-2; v_gene: TRBV4-3; CDR3aa: ASSQIQGRNYGYT
j_gene: TRBJ2-1; v_gene: TRBV3-1; CDR3aa: ASSQDTPYTEQF
j_gene: TRBJ2-3; v_gene: TRBV7-9; CDR3aa: ASSPPRTGQSTDTQY
j_gene: TRBJ1-6; v_gene: TRBV12-3/TRBV12-4; CDR3aa: ASSLDGSYNSPLH
j_gene: TRBJ2-7; v_gene: TRBV12-3/TRBV12-4; CDR3aa: ASSPSGTGVTYEQY
j_gene: TRBJ2-1; v_gene: TRBV11-1; CDR3aa: ASSGSTYNEQF
j_gene: .; v_gene: TRBV7-8; CDR3aa: ASSSRAVYEQY
j_gene: TRBJ2-3; v_gene: TRBV6-5; CDR3aa: ASSRLRLDTQY
j_gene: TRBJ1-2; v_gene: TRBV10-3; CDR3aa: AISTGVEGYT
j_gene: TRBJ2-7; v_gene: TRBV6-1; CDR3aa: AGAGQIKGFEQY
j_gene: .; v_gene: TRBV7-8; CDR3aa: ASSREVPGDEQY
j_gene: TRBJ2-1; v_gene: TRBV5-6; CDR3aa: ASSFLGGNEQF
j_gene: TRBJ2-3; v_gene: TRBV7-2; CDR3aa: ASSLVVGTSDTQY
j_gene: TRBJ2-7; v_gene: TRBV2; CDR3aa: ASMGGSVNEQY
j_gene: TRBJ1-6; v_gene: TRBV25-1; CDR3aa: ASSYRVDNSPLH
j_gene: TRBJ2-1; v_gene: TRBV6-2/TRBV6-3; CDR3aa: ASMAGGLVEQF
j_gene: TRBJ2-4; v_gene: TRBV15; CDR3aa: ATSRASEAKNIQY
j_gene: TRBJ2-2; v_gene: TRBV10-3; CDR3aa: AISEDRDHGELF
j_gene: TRBJ2-7; v_gene: TRBV12-5; CDR3aa: ASGLYRGPYEQY
j_gene: TRBJ1-6; v_gene: TRBV20-1; CDR3aa: SARPSPGQLNSPLH
j_gene: TRBJ2-1; v_gene: TRBV11-2; CDR3aa: ASSRGGGGYNEQF
j_gene: TRBJ2-3; v_gene: TRBV20-1; CDR3aa: SASQWGGIFDTQY
j_gene: TRBJ2-7; v_gene: TRBV10-3; CDR3aa: AISDPQGNLYEQY
j_gene: TRBJ2-3; v_gene: TRBV12-3/TRBV12-4; CDR3aa: ASSLLELAGGRADTQY
j_gene: TRBJ1-2; v_gene: TRBV7-9; CDR3aa: ASSLVSSGDSGYT
j_gene: TRBJ1-5; v_gene: TRBV28; CDR3aa: ASSYRASNQPQH
j_gene: TRBJ2-5; v_gene: TRBV20-1; CDR3aa: SAPAGTGGIETQY
j_gene: TRBJ2-3; v_gene: TRBV6-2/TRBV6-3; CDR3aa: ASSTGILAGGTDTQY
j_gene: TRBJ2-7; v_gene: TRBV7-2; CDR3aa: ASSLARGSEQY
j_gene: TRBJ1-1; v_gene: TRBV10-3; CDR3aa: AISESLNTEAF
j_gene: TRBJ2-1; v_gene: TRBV20-1; CDR3aa: SARAFFAYEQF